This TCR beta chain was recovered during a study of blood T cell repertoires in COVID-19. Looking at the study overall: The United States, Italy and Spain supplied acute and convalescent COVID-19 samples. The cDNA or gDNA used as material had been derived from T cells, B-cell-depleted T cells, or PBMCs.

Authors' methods: The assay estimated nucleated cells by amplifying reference gene primers. Assay: immunoSEQ multiplex PCR; the TCRdb copy retains only in-frame clones and omits some. That table furnishes V, J and clone size, whereas the DNA furnished D and trimming. Of approximately 300,000 clones detected, roughly nine tenths appear once; the ten largest clones hold approximately 6.5%. This CDR3 is built from 17 residues. Unmatched junction bases numbered 4, after V lost 0 bases and J lost 0 bases. Germline V gene lookup returns CDR1 SGHAT and CDR2 FQNNGV. V gene TRBV11-2 combines with J gene TRBJ2-1, with 8 bases lining up with TRBD2. This clonotype originated in a man younger than 30 who had recovered from COVID-19. Material for sequencing was peripheral blood. This chain's CDR3 is CASSLEVAGSSYNEQFF. The CDR3 coding sequence is TGTGCCAGCAGCTTAGAAGTAGCGGGAAGCTCCTACAATGAGCAGTTCTTC.